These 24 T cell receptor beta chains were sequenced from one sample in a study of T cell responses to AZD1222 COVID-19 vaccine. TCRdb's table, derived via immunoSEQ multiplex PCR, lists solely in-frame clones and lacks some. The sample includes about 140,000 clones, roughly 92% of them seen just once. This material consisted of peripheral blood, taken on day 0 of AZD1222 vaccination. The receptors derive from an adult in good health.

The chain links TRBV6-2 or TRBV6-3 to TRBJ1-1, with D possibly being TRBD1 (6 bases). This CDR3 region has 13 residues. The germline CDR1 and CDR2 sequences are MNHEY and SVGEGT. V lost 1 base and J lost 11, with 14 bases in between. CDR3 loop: CASSYWGARRAFF. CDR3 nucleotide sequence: TGTGCCAGCAGTTACTGGGGGGCGCGGAGGGCTTTCTTT.

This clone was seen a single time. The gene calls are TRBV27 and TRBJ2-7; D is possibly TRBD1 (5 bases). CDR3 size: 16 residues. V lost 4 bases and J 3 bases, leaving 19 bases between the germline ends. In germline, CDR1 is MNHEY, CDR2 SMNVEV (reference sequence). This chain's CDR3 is CASSSPPARRGYEQYF. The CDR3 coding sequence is TGTGCCAGCAGTTCTCCACCGGCACGAAGGGGCTACGAGCAGTACTTC.

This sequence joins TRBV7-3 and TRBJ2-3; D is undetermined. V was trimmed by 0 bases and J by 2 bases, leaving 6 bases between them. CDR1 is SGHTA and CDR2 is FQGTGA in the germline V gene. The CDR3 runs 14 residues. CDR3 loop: CASSLTKNTDTQYF. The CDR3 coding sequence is TGTGCCAGCAGCTTAACAAAGAACACAGATACGCAGTATTTT.

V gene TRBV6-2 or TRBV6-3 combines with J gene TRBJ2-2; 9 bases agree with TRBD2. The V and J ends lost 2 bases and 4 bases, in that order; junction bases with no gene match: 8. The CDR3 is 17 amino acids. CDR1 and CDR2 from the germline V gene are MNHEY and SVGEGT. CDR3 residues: CASSYRRGLASTGELFF. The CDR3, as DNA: TGTGCCAGCAGTTACCGTCGGGGACTAGCTAGCACCGGGGAGCTGTTTTTT.

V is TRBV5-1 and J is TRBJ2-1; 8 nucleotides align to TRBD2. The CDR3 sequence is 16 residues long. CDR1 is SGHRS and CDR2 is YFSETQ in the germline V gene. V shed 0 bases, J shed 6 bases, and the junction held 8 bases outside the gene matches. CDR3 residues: CASSLALAGPGNEQFF. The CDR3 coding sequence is TGCGCCAGCAGCTTGGCCCTAGCGGGTCCTGGCAATGAGCAGTTCTTC.

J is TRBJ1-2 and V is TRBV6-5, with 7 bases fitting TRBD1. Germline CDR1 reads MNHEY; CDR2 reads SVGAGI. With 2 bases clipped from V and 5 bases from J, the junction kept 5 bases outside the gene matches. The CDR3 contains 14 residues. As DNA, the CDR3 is TGTGCCAGCAGTTACATCGCAGGGGGATATGGCTACACCTTC. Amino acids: CASSYIAGGYGYTF.

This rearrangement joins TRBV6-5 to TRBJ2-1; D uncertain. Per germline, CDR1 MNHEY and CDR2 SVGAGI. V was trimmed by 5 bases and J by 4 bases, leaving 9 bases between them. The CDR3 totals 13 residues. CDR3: CASSPAYYNEQFF. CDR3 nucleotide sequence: TGTGCCAGCAGTCCCGCATATTACAATGAGCAGTTCTTC.

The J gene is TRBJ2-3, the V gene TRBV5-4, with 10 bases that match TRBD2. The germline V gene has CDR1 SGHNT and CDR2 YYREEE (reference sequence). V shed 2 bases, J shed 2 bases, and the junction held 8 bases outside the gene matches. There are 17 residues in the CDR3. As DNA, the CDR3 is TGTGCCAGCAGCTTTCTCCTAACTAGCGGGGTCACAGATACGCAGTATTTT. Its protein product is CASSFLLTSGVTDTQYF. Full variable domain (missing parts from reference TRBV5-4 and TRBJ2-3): ETGVTQSPTHLIKTRGQQVTLRCSSQSGHNTVSWYQQALGQGPQFIFQYYREEENGRGNFPPRFSGLQFPNYSSELNVNALELDDSALYLCASSFLLTSGVTDTQYFGPGTRLTVL.

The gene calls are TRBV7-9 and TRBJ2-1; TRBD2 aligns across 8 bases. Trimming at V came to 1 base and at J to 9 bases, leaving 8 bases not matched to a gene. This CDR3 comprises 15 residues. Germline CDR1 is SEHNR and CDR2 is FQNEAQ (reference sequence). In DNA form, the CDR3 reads TGTGCCAGCAGCTTAGGCGGAGCGGGAGCGGTTGAGCAGTTCTTC. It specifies CASSLGGAGAVEQFF.

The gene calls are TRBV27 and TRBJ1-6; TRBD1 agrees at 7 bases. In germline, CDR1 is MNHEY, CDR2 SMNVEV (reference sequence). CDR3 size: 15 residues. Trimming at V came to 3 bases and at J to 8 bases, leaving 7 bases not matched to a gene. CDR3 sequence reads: CASSLSRQGYSPLHF. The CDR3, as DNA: TGTGCCAGCAGTTTGTCCCGACAGGGTTATTCACCCCTCCACTTT.

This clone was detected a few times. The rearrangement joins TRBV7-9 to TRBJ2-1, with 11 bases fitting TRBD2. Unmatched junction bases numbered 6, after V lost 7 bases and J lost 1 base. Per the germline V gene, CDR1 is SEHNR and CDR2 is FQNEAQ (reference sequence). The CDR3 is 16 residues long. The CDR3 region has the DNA TGTGCCAGCACCACTAGCGGGAGTTATTCCTACAATGAGCAGTTCTTC. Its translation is CASTTSGSYSYNEQFF.

CDR3 DNA sequence: TGTGCCAGCAGCCAGCCGACAGGGGGCCTACCTGAAGCTTTCTTT. Translating gives CASSQPTGGLPEAFF. The rearrangement joins TRBV3-1 (or the pseudogene TRBV3-2) to TRBJ1-1, with 10 bases fitting TRBD1. CDR3 size: 15 residues. Germline CDR1 and CDR2: LGHDT and YNNKEL (reference sequence). The junction had 7 bases not matched to a gene; V was cut back by 3 bases and J by 6 bases.

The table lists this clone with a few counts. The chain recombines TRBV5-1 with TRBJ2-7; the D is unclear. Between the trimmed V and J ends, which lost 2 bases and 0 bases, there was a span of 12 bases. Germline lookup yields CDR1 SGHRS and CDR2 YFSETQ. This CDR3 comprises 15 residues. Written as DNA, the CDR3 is TGCGCCAGCAGCTTCGGTGGCGCAGACTCCTACGAGCAGTACTTC. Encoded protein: CASSFGGADSYEQYF.

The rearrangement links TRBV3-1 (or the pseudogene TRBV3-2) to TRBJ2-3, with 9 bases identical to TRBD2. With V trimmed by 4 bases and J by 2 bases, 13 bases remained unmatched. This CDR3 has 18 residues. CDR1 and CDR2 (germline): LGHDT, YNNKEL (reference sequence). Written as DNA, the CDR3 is TGTGCCAGCAGCCTAAGGGGTCAAGCGGGAGGTTCCACAGATACGCAGTATTTT. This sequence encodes CASSLRGQAGGSTDTQYF.

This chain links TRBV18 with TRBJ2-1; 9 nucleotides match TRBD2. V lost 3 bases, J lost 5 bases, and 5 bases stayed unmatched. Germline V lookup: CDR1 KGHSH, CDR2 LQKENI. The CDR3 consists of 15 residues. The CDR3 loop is CASSPRIAGDNEQFF. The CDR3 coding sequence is TGTGCCAGCTCACCTCGGATAGCGGGGGACAATGAGCAGTTCTTC. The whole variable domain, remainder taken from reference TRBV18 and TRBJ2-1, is NAGVMQNPRHLVRRRGQEARLRCSPMKGHSHVYWYRQLPEEGLKFMVYLQKENIIDESGMPKERFSAEFPKEGPSILRIQQVVRGDSAAYFCASSPRIAGDNEQFFGPGTRLTVL.

The chain's CDR3 is CASSIEADTYNEQFF. In nucleotides, the CDR3 is TGTGCCAGTAGTATCGAAGCGGACACCTACAATGAGCAGTTCTTC. The chain has TRBV19 and TRBJ2-1, with D tentatively TRBD1 or TRBD2 (5 bases each). Germline CDR1 is LNHDA and CDR2 is SQIVND (reference sequence). V lost 3 bases and J 2 bases, leaving 11 bases between the germline ends. The CDR3 spans 15 residues. The complete variable domain, with remaining parts taken from reference TRBV19 and TRBJ2-1, reads DGGITQSPKYLFRKEGQNVTLSCEQNLNHDAMYWYRQDPGQGLRLIYYSQIVNDFQKGDIAEGYSVSREKKESFPLTVTSAQKNPTAFYLCASSIEADTYNEQFFGPGTRLTVL.

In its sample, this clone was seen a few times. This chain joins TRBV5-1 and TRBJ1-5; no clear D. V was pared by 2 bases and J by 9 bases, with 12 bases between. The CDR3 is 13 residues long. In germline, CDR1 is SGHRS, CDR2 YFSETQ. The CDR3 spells CASSFTPRGPQHF. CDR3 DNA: TGCGCCAGCAGCTTCACCCCCCGAGGGCCCCAGCATTTT.

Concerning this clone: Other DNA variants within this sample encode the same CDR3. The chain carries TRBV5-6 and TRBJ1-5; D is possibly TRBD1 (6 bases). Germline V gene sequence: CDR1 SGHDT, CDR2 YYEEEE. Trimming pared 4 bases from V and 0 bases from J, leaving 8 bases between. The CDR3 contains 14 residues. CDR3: CASSPRGSNQPQHF. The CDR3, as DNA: TGTGCCAGCAGCCCCAGGGGTAGCAATCAGCCCCAGCATTTT.

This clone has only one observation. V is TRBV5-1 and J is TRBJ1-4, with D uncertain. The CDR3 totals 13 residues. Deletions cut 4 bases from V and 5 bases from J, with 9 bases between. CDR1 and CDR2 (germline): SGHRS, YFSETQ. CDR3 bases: TGCGCCAGCAGCCCATCGCCCAATGAAAAACTGTTTTTT. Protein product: CASSPSPNEKLFF.

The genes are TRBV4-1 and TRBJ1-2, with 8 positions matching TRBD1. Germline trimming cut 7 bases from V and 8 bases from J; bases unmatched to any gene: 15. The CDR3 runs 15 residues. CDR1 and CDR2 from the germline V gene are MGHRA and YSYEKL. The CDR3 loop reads CASTSRSDRDRGYTF. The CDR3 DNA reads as TGCGCCAGCACCTCACGCTCGGACAGGGACCGCGGCTACACCTTC.

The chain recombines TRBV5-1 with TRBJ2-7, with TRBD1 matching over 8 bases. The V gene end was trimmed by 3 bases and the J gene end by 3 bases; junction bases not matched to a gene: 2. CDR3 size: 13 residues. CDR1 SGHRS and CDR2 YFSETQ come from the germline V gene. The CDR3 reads CASSSGQGYEQYF. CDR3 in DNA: TGCGCCAGCAGCTCCGGACAGGGCTACGAGCAGTACTTC.

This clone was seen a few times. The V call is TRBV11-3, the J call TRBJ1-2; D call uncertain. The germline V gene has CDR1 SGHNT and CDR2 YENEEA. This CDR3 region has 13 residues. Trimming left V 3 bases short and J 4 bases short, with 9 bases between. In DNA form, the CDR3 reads TGTGCCAGCAGCTTTCTGGGCGGCTATGGCTACACCTTC. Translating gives CASSFLGGYGYTF.

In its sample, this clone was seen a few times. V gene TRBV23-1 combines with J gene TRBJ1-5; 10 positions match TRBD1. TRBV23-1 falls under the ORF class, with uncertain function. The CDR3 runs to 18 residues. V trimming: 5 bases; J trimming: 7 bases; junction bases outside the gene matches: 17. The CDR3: CASSYSAKGTGAGQPQHF. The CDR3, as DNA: TGCGCCAGCAGTTATTCAGCAAAAGGGACAGGGGCTGGGCAGCCCCAGCATTTT.

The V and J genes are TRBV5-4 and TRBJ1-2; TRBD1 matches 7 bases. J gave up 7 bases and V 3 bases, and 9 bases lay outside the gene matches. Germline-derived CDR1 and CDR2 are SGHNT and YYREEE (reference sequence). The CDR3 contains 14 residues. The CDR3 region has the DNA TGTGCCAGCAGCTCCCGACAGGGCTCCGGTGGCTACACCTTC. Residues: CASSSRQGSGGYTF.